The clone carrying this TCR beta chain was seen ten or more times. Its antigen is still unknown. Disease lasting under 3 months, a NOSPECS grade of at least 4, and a Clinical Activity Score of at least 3 were features of the ophthalmopathy patients. The PBMCs had their origin in around 9.1 ml of fresh peripheral blood. TCR beta CDR3 sequences were amplified from RNA transcripts. The study used the HTBI primer set for a first-round RT-PCR of the TCR CDR3. TCRdb passed the multiplex PCR reads through MiXCR, listing each CDR3 protein once. The table has around 370,000 distinct CDR3 sequences, around 18% seen once. Germline CDR1 and CDR2: SGHRS and YFSETQ. The CDR3 loop spans 14 amino acids. V was pared by 5 bases and J by 0 bases, with 3 bases of the junction left unmatched. The entry originates in a study of T cells in Graves' hyperthyroidism and ophthalmopathy. Study-wide results and caveats: In the blood, most expanded thyroid clonotypes above 0.001 appeared as well. Ophthalmopathy was told apart from stable hyperthyroidism by a 13 V-J model.

This receptor was taken from a man aged 18 to 30 with Graves' ophthalmopathy. The V and J genes are TRBV5-1 and TRBJ1-1; 8 positions agree with TRBD1. Input material: blood. DNA of the CDR3: TGCGCCAGCAGGGACAGGGATTTGAACACTGAAGCTTTCTTT. Translated: CASRDRDLNTEAFF.